This T cell receptor (beta chain) was found in a study of low-dose radiotherapy and immunotherapy resistance in tumors. Background on the study: Patients' oral aspirin dose was 300 mg daily across four cycles from cycle 1 day 1.

This clonotype was detected only a few times. Covering alpha and beta chains, TRAV- and TRBV-specific primers were used for the first-strand cDNA. Using a constant-region primer together with a V-primer adapter, TCRs were subjected to 20 PCR cycles of amplification. In vitro transcription served to amplify the isolated mRNA. TCRdb re-analysed the reads in MiXCR, keeping a single row per CDR3 protein. The sample yields tens of thousands of distinct CDR3 sequences, roughly 20% seen once. Time point: after trial treatment. Indicated treatment: LDRT plus nivolumab, ipilimumab, low-dose cyclophosphamide and aspirin (RACIN trial). This TCR came from a female donor with ovarian cancer. Sequencing used PBMCs, obtained after low-dose radiotherapy plus immunotherapy.

The CDR3 spells CASRGLAGEWADTQYF. In DNA form, the CDR3 reads TGTGCCTCCAGGGGACTAGCGGGAGAATGGGCAGATACGCAGTATTTT. The chain recombines TRBV6-1 with TRBJ2-3; 14 nucleotides line up with TRBD2. The germline gives CDR1 MNHNS, CDR2 SASEGT. Trimming took 11 bases from V and 4 from J; bases not matched to a gene: 11. This CDR3 is built from 16 residues.